The TCR beta chain described here comes from a study of CD8 T cells in Susac syndrome. In the multiple sclerosis control group, patients were treatment-naive and had stable or active relapsing-remitting disease. Reverse transcription used about 0.45 to 1 ug RNA and random hexamers. Each CDR3 protein is one row after TCRdb ran MiXCR on the immunoSEQ multiplex PCR reads. The sample lists about 120,000 distinct CDR3 sequences, 85% to 95% seen once, with under 0.095% in the top ten. This CDR3 is built from 15 residues. Germline CDR1 and CDR2: GTSNPN and SVGIG (reference sequence). The ends were cut back, 0 bases at V and 5 bases at J, with 17 bases in the middle.

The V call is TRBV30, the J call TRBJ2-7, with unresolved D. The sequence was collected from a human donor with multiple sclerosis. Sequencing input: CD4+ T cells from PBMCs. CDR3 sequence reads: CAWSVRRRDRNEQYF. DNA for the CDR3: TGTGCCTGGAGTGTACGGCGAAGGGATAGGAACGAGCAGTACTTC.